This passage covers 11 T cell receptor beta chains from one sample sequenced in a study of cytomegalovirus exposure and HLA in healthy donors. PCR primers comprised 60 Vbeta and 13 Jbeta primers. Profiled with immunoSEQ multiplex PCR; TCRdb holds only in-frame clones, not every one. The table lists around 100,000 clones, 60% to 85% of them singletons, with more than 4.5% in the top ten. Sequenced: PBMCs. The receptors derive from a female donor in good health and CMV-seropositive.

The V and J genes are TRBV5-4 and TRBJ1-4, with D unclear. The CDR3 is 15 residues long. Germline V lookup: CDR1 SGHNT, CDR2 YYREEE (reference sequence). Deletions cut 0 bases from V and 5 bases from J, with 11 bases between. The DNA of the CDR3 is TGTGCCAGCAGCTTGGAGGCAGCGGGAAATGAAAAACTGTTTTTT. Translated, it gives CASSLEAAGNEKLFF.

This chain connects TRBV6-5 to TRBJ1-5, with a possible D match to TRBD1 (6 bases). The V and J ends lost 0 bases and 5 bases respectively, with 8 bases between them. Germline V gene lookup returns CDR1 MNHEY and CDR2 SVGAGI. CDR3 size: 14 residues. The CDR3 sequence: CASSYSDRHQPQHF. DNA for the CDR3: TGTGCCAGCAGTTACTCCGACAGGCATCAGCCCCAGCATTTT.

This clone was counted a single time. The chain is built from TRBV27 and TRBJ2-5; D ambiguous. This CDR3 is built from 13 residues. Germline CDR1 is MNHEY and CDR2 is SMNVEV (reference sequence). Trimming shortened V by 3 bases and J by 1 base, and 6 bases separated the two germline ends. The CDR3 bases are TGTGCCAGCAGTTTTTTAGTCCAAGAGACCCAGTACTTC. It codes for CASSFLVQETQYF.

CDR3 DNA: TGTGCCACCAGCAAGGGGGGGACAGGGGGTGAAAAACTGTTTTTT. This sequence encodes CATSKGGTGGEKLFF. This sequence joins TRBV15 and TRBJ1-4; TRBD1 agrees at 11 bases. The V segment lost 4 bases and the J segment 7 bases; nucleotides outside the gene matches: 5. The CDR3 loop spans 15 amino acids. CDR1 is LNHNV and CDR2 is YYDKDF in the germline V gene (reference sequence).

J is TRBJ1-2 and V is TRBV19; a weak D match, TRBD1 (6 bases). Germline CDR1 LNHDA, CDR2 SQIVND (reference sequence). This CDR3 has 13 amino acids. V was pared by 5 bases and J by 8 bases, with 15 bases between. The CDR3 here is CASSHVTGSGYTF. Written as DNA, the CDR3 is TGTGCCAGTAGTCATGTTACAGGGTCGGGCTACACCTTC.

The chain carries TRBV6-1 and TRBJ2-2; D might be TRBD2 (5 bases). Trimming cost V 8 bases and J 1 base, with 14 bases left between them. This CDR3 spans 15 amino acids. The germline V gene has CDR1 MNHNS and CDR2 SASEGT. The CDR3 loop is CASRTRSLNTGELFF. CDR3 DNA: TGTGCCAGCCGTACTAGGAGCTTGAACACCGGGGAGCTGTTTTTT.

The chain has TRBV5-1 and TRBJ2-3, with D possibly matching TRBD2 (5 bases). V was cut by 0 bases and J by 6 bases, with 14 bases left in between. From germline, CDR1 is SGHRS and CDR2 YFSETQ. This CDR3 contains 15 residues. CDR3 nucleotides: TGCGCCAGCAGCTTGGCGGGGTACTATACGGATACGCAGTATTTT. This gives the protein CASSLAGYYTDTQYF.

The chain carries TRBV15 and TRBJ1-4; D is possibly TRBD1 (5 bases). Germline lookup yields CDR1 LNHNV and CDR2 YYDKDF (reference sequence). V was shortened by 2 bases and J by 8 bases, with 15 bases between the two germline ends. The CDR3 runs to 15 residues. CDR3 in amino acids: CATSRKTQGGEKLFF. In DNA form, the CDR3 reads TGTGCCACCAGCAGAAAGACGCAGGGAGGAGAAAAACTGTTTTTT.

This rearrangement joins TRBV10-3 to TRBJ2-3; 7 bases map to TRBD1. The CDR3 is made up of 17 amino acids. With 3 bases clipped from V and 0 bases from J, the junction kept 9 bases outside the gene matches. Germline lookup yields CDR1 ENHRY and CDR2 SYGVKD. In DNA form, the CDR3 reads TGTGCCATCAGTGAAGTTGTGGGGACAGCTAGCACAGATACGCAGTATTTT. Protein: CAISEVVGTASTDTQYF.

The rearrangement joins TRBV6-1 to TRBJ1-2; D is unresolved. CDR1 and CDR2 (germline): MNHNS, SASEGT. The CDR3 has 14 amino acids. V lost 2 bases and J lost 6, with 13 bases in between. CDR3 residues: CASSEQAGLNGYTF. In DNA form, the CDR3 reads TGTGCCAGCAGTGAACAGGCGGGCCTGAATGGCTACACCTTC.

This clone was counted once. The chain combines TRBV28 with TRBJ2-7; D perhaps matches TRBD2 (6 bases). The V end was cut by 6 bases, the J end by 7 bases, with 16 bases between. The length of the CDR3 is 13 residues. Per germline, CDR1 MDHEN and CDR2 SYDVKM. The CDR3 region has the DNA TGTGCCAGCAGCCTTGGGACTCTGTGGGAGCAGTACTTC. Translating gives CASSLGTLWEQYF.